This paragraph covers one T cell receptor beta chain sequence. Antigen: not known. This sample stems from a study of T cells after yellow fever vaccination. Study in general: Any fraction with a low cell number was prepared using SMART-Seq v4 Ultra Low Input.

TCRdb analysed the 5' RACE reads with MiXCR anew, one entry per CDR3 protein. The sample comprises about 350,000 distinct CDR3 sequences, 7% to 9% of which are singletons, and roughly 15% rests with the top ten. CDR3 length: 12 amino acids. Germline CDR1 and CDR2: MNHEY and SVGEGT. Trimming pared 0 bases from V and 5 bases from J, leaving 2 bases between. Broader study findings: It was the secondary response that reached its peak faster, day 5 versus 15, but it was weaker. One caveat is that FACS-sorted repertoires could contain abundant clonotypes contaminating from the bulk population.

The clonotype comes from a man younger than 30 who received the YFV17D yellow fever vaccine. The specimen was PBMCs, collected about 49 days after the first yellow fever vaccination. The V gene is TRBV6-2 or TRBV6-3, the J gene TRBJ1-5, with D unclear. CDR3 amino acids: CASSYSYQPQHF. The DNA of the CDR3 is TGTGCCAGCAGTTACTCGTATCAGCCCCAGCATTTT.